These T cell receptor beta chains were read from a single sample in a study of blood T cell repertoires in COVID-19. Repertoires were generated with immunoSEQ multiplex PCR, while TCRdb's copy carries only in-frame clones and drops some. In the table there are around 320,000 clones, roughly nine tenths of which are singletons. Sequencing was done on a sample of peripheral blood. The receptors were sampled from a young man with active or convalescent COVID-19. Both conserved end residues are part of each CDR3. Fields, in order: V gene, D gene, J gene, clone size, CDR3 protein, CDR3 DNA. D genes are given only for firm matches. Size is stated for part of the rows, as once, few or many counts, or as a class when the clone is expanded.

v_call: TRBV5-1; d_call: TRBD1; j_call: TRBJ2-7; clone_size: -; cdr3_aa: CASSLWARQGASHEQYF; cdr3_nt: TGCGCCAGCAGCTTGTGGGCTCGACAGGGGGCGTCCCACGAGCAGTACTTC
v_call: TRBV19; d_call: TRBD2; j_call: TRBJ2-7; clone_size: -; cdr3_aa: CASSPGLAAYEQYF; cdr3_nt: TGTGCCAGTAGCCCGGGACTAGCGGCCTACGAGCAGTACTTC
v_call: TRBV3-1/TRBV3-2; d_call: TRBD1; j_call: TRBJ2-2; clone_size: -; cdr3_aa: CASSQGTGATELFF; cdr3_nt: TGTGCCAGCAGCCAAGGGACAGGGGCCACGGAGCTGTTTTTT
v_call: TRBV19; d_call: TRBD2; j_call: TRBJ2-3; clone_size: -; cdr3_aa: CASSILAGGQSTQYF; cdr3_nt: TGTGCCAGTAGTATCCTAGCGGGGGGGCAAAGTACGCAGTATTTT
v_call: TRBV28; d_call: -; j_call: TRBJ2-7; clone_size: -; cdr3_aa: CASRYPSGTPTYEQYF; cdr3_nt: TGTGCCAGCAGGTACCCTTCCGGGACACCGACCTACGAGCAGTACTTC
v_call: TRBV18; d_call: -; j_call: TRBJ1-5; clone_size: -; cdr3_aa: CASSPRGNQPQHF; cdr3_nt: TGTGCCAGCTCACCCCGAGGGAATCAGCCCCAGCATTTT
v_call: TRBV7-8; d_call: -; j_call: TRBJ1-5; clone_size: -; cdr3_aa: CASKQGSYSNQPQHF; cdr3_nt: TGTGCCAGCAAACAGGGCTCGTATAGCAATCAGCCCCAGCATTTT
v_call: TRBV27; d_call: -; j_call: TRBJ1-1; clone_size: once; cdr3_aa: CASSPTGSEAFF; cdr3_nt: TGTGCCAGCAGCCCTACAGGGTCTGAAGCTTTCTTT
v_call: TRBV9; d_call: TRBD1; j_call: TRBJ1-2; clone_size: -; cdr3_aa: CASSVPGQSLYF; cdr3_nt: TGTGCCAGCAGCGTACCGGGACAGAGCCTATACTTC
v_call: TRBV24-1; d_call: -; j_call: TRBJ2-2; clone_size: -; cdr3_aa: CATSDSTPTGELFF; cdr3_nt: TGTGCCACCAGTGATTCGACACCCACCGGGGAGCTGTTTTTT
v_call: TRBV10-3; d_call: -; j_call: TRBJ1-5; clone_size: -; cdr3_aa: CAIRARSNQPQHF; cdr3_nt: TGTGCCATCAGGGCGAGGAGCAATCAGCCCCAGCATTTT
v_call: TRBV9; d_call: -; j_call: TRBJ2-1; clone_size: -; cdr3_aa: CASSGAPSYNEQFF; cdr3_nt: TGTGCCAGCAGCGGTGCGCCCTCCTACAATGAGCAGTTCTTC
v_call: TRBV11-3; d_call: -; j_call: TRBJ1-1; clone_size: -; cdr3_aa: CASSFGGDTEAFF; cdr3_nt: TGTGCCAGCAGCTTCGGGGGGGACACTGAAGCTTTCTTT
v_call: TRBV9; d_call: -; j_call: TRBJ1-2; clone_size: few; cdr3_aa: CASSPHFHANYGYTF; cdr3_nt: TGTGCCAGCAGCCCCCACTTTCACGCTAACTATGGCTACACCTTC
v_call: TRBV9; d_call: -; j_call: TRBJ1-2; clone_size: once; cdr3_aa: CASSVDYSKNYGYTF; cdr3_nt: TGTGCCAGCAGCGTAGACTATTCCAAGAACTATGGCTACACCTTC
v_call: TRBV3-1/TRBV3-2; d_call: TRBD2; j_call: TRBJ2-7; clone_size: -; cdr3_aa: CASSRASGSDEQYF; cdr3_nt: TGTGCCAGCAGCCGAGCTAGCGGGAGCGACGAGCAGTACTTC
v_call: TRBV3-1/TRBV3-2; d_call: -; j_call: TRBJ2-1; clone_size: -; cdr3_aa: CASSPPRGSSNEQFF; cdr3_nt: TGTGCCAGCAGCCCTCCTCGGGGGTCAAGCAATGAGCAGTTCTTC
v_call: TRBV7-8; d_call: -; j_call: TRBJ1-5; clone_size: -; cdr3_aa: CASSLTGFNQPQHF; cdr3_nt: TGTGCCAGCAGCTTAACAGGATTCAATCAGCCCCAGCATTTT
v_call: TRBV19; d_call: -; j_call: TRBJ1-1; clone_size: -; cdr3_aa: CASNEEGPGEAFF; cdr3_nt: TGTGCCAGTAACGAGGAGGGGCCCGGGGAAGCTTTCTTT
v_call: TRBV27; d_call: -; j_call: TRBJ1-5; clone_size: -; cdr3_aa: CASSPQVPGSNQPQHF; cdr3_nt: TGTGCCAGCAGTCCCCAAGTTCCGGGGAGCAATCAGCCCCAGCATTTT
v_call: TRBV4-1; d_call: -; j_call: TRBJ2-5; clone_size: -; cdr3_aa: CASSLLPISGTQETQYF; cdr3_nt: TGCGCCAGCAGCCTCCTCCCGATTAGCGGAACCCAAGAGACCCAGTACTTC
v_call: TRBV3-1/TRBV3-2; d_call: TRBD2; j_call: TRBJ2-3; clone_size: -; cdr3_aa: CASSQLAGVTDTQYF; cdr3_nt: TGTGCCAGCAGCCAACTAGCGGGGGTGACAGATACGCAGTATTTT
v_call: TRBV6-5; d_call: -; j_call: TRBJ1-1; clone_size: -; cdr3_aa: CASSKNRADNTEAFF; cdr3_nt: TGTGCCAGCAGCAAAAACAGGGCGGATAACACTGAAGCTTTCTTT
v_call: TRBV24-1; d_call: -; j_call: TRBJ2-3; clone_size: -; cdr3_aa: CATSDVRGTDTQYF; cdr3_nt: TGTGCCACCAGTGATGTTCGGGGAACAGATACGCAGTATTTT
v_call: TRBV3-1/TRBV3-2; d_call: -; j_call: TRBJ2-2; clone_size: -; cdr3_aa: CASSRLGDTGELFF; cdr3_nt: TGTGCCAGCAGCCGCCTCGGGGACACCGGGGAGCTGTTTTTT
v_call: TRBV7-9; d_call: -; j_call: TRBJ1-4; clone_size: -; cdr3_aa: CASSSTLYEKLFF; cdr3_nt: TGTGCCAGCAGCTCTACCCTGTATGAAAAACTGTTTTTT
v_call: TRBV27; d_call: -; j_call: TRBJ1-5; clone_size: -; cdr3_aa: CASSPQGSNQPQHF; cdr3_nt: TGTGCCAGCAGTCCCCAGGGTTCGAATCAGCCCCAGCATTTT
v_call: TRBV7-9; d_call: TRBD2; j_call: TRBJ2-3; clone_size: -; cdr3_aa: CASSNSGGAQYF; cdr3_nt: TGTGCCAGCAGCAATAGCGGGGGGGCGCAGTATTTT
v_call: TRBV4-1; d_call: -; j_call: TRBJ2-6; clone_size: -; cdr3_aa: CASSPFAGANVLTF; cdr3_nt: TGCGCCAGCAGCCCCTTTGCTGGGGCCAACGTCCTGACTTTC
v_call: TRBV18; d_call: -; j_call: TRBJ2-1; clone_size: -; cdr3_aa: CASSPSYNEQFF; cdr3_nt: TGTGCCAGCTCACCCAGCTACAATGAGCAGTTCTTC
v_call: TRBV5-8; d_call: -; j_call: TRBJ2-7; clone_size: -; cdr3_aa: CASSPDGGYEQYF; cdr3_nt: TGTGCCAGCAGCCCCGACGGAGGCTACGAGCAGTACTTC
v_call: TRBV6-4; d_call: -; j_call: TRBJ1-2; clone_size: -; cdr3_aa: CASSDRGRRYTF; cdr3_nt: TGTGCCAGCAGTGACCGAGGGAGGCGCTACACCTTC
v_call: TRBV11-2; d_call: -; j_call: TRBJ1-1; clone_size: -; cdr3_aa: CASSPPYGRPEAFF; cdr3_nt: TGTGCCAGCAGCCCCCCTTACGGGAGGCCTGAAGCTTTCTTT
v_call: TRBV20-1; d_call: -; j_call: TRBJ1-1; clone_size: -; cdr3_aa: CSASGRGATEAFF; cdr3_nt: TGCAGTGCTAGTGGGAGGGGTGCCACTGAAGCTTTCTTT
v_call: TRBV19; d_call: TRBD1; j_call: TRBJ2-1; clone_size: -; cdr3_aa: CASSRDRFGMGNEQFF; cdr3_nt: TGTGCCAGTAGTAGGGACAGGTTTGGGATGGGAAATGAGCAGTTCTTC
v_call: TRBV11-2; d_call: TRBD1; j_call: TRBJ2-5; clone_size: -; cdr3_aa: CASSSNRGKETQYF; cdr3_nt: TGTGCCAGCAGTTCCAACAGGGGAAAAGAGACCCAGTACTTC
v_call: TRBV5-1; d_call: -; j_call: TRBJ2-7; clone_size: -; cdr3_aa: CASSLAPGPDYEQYF; cdr3_nt: TGCGCCAGCAGCTTGGCCCCAGGGCCTGACTACGAGCAGTACTTC
v_call: TRBV29-1; d_call: TRBD1; j_call: TRBJ1-2; clone_size: once; cdr3_aa: CSALNRGIFSGYTF; cdr3_nt: TGCAGCGCCTTAAACAGGGGGATATTTTCTGGCTACACCTTC
v_call: TRBV14; d_call: -; j_call: TRBJ1-1; clone_size: -; cdr3_aa: CASSQDYGGLNTEAFF; cdr3_nt: TGTGCCAGCAGCCAAGATTACGGGGGGCTGAACACTGAAGCTTTCTTT
v_call: TRBV6-1; d_call: -; j_call: TRBJ2-7; clone_size: -; cdr3_aa: CASSENPTESYEQYF; cdr3_nt: TGTGCCAGCAGTGAAAACCCGACAGAATCCTACGAGCAGTACTTC
v_call: TRBV7-2; d_call: TRBD2; j_call: TRBJ2-3; clone_size: -; cdr3_aa: CASSTTSGGLSTDTQYF; cdr3_nt: TGTGCCAGCAGCACTACTAGCGGGGGGTTGTCCACAGATACGCAGTATTTT
v_call: TRBV6-5; d_call: -; j_call: TRBJ2-2; clone_size: -; cdr3_aa: CASSLAKGVTGELFF; cdr3_nt: TGTGCCAGCAGTTTAGCTAAAGGGGTCACCGGGGAGCTGTTTTTT
v_call: TRBV6-1; d_call: -; j_call: TRBJ2-7; clone_size: few; cdr3_aa: CASSEMAGGSYEQYF; cdr3_nt: TGTGCCAGCAGTGAAATGGCAGGGGGGTCCTACGAGCAGTACTTC
v_call: TRBV28; d_call: -; j_call: TRBJ1-4; clone_size: -; cdr3_aa: CASSLSGATNEKLFF; cdr3_nt: TGTGCCAGCAGTTTATCAGGGGCAACTAATGAAAAACTGTTTTTT
v_call: TRBV7-9; d_call: TRBD2; j_call: TRBJ2-3; clone_size: -; cdr3_aa: CASSPGGDTQYF; cdr3_nt: TGTGCCAGCAGCCCCGGGGGGGATACGCAGTATTTT
v_call: TRBV6-5; d_call: -; j_call: TRBJ1-3; clone_size: few; cdr3_aa: CASSRDTRNTIYF; cdr3_nt: TGTGCCAGCAGCCGCGACACCAGAAACACCATATATTTT